Shown below are 21 T cell receptor beta chains from a single sample sequenced in a study of beta chain features in type 1 diabetes listed by TCRdb under 2018. Receptor libraries were prepared by the immunoSEQ multiplex PCR assay. The entire amount of isolated RNA was reverse transcribed using the High Capacity cDNA Reverse Transcription Kit, so the sequenced TCRB transcripts were expressed ones. TCRdb's version of the immuneACCESS table is confined to in-frame rearrangements and falls short of the full clone set. An unresolved V gene accounts for under half of the shortfall where checked; the remainder is of unknown origin. The sample table shows roughly 450,000 clones, and about an eighth are seen once. Of the sample, 0.046% falls within the top ten clones. The sequenced sample was naive CD4+ T cells from blood. This specimen's cell subset or site label, per the study, means: true naive CD4+ T cells. These receptors were taken from a woman under 30 in good health.

This clone occurred a few times. The chain uses TRBV4-3 and TRBJ2-5; D gene unclear. CDR1 and CDR2 from the germline V gene are LGHNA and YSLEER. There are 15 residues in the CDR3. V lost 1 base and J lost 0, with 9 bases in between. The CDR3 DNA follows: TGCGCCAGCAGCCAAGGAAGAATGGACCAAGAGACCCAGTACTTC. Translating it yields CASSQGRMDQETQYF.

The chain carries TRBV7-3 and TRBJ2-7; D is perhaps TRBD2 (5 bases). V was cut by 2 bases and J by 1 base, with 9 bases left in between. The CDR3 is 14 residues long. CDR1 is SGHTA, CDR2 FQGTGA, per germline. The CDR3 loop reads CASSLAGPSYEQYF. CDR3 DNA: TGTGCCAGCAGCTTAGCGGGCCCTTCCTACGAGCAGTACTTC.

This clone was detected a few times. The chain joins TRBV4-1 to TRBJ2-3; D is tentatively TRBD1 or TRBD2 (5 bases each). V dropped 1 base and J dropped 3 bases, with 11 bases sitting between them. This CDR3 is built from 15 residues. In germline, CDR1 is MGHRA, CDR2 YSYEKL. CDR3 coding DNA: TGCGCCAGCAGCCAAGTGGGGGTTCGGACAGATACGCAGTATTTT. This sequence encodes CASSQVGVRTDTQYF.

The J gene is TRBJ2-7, the V gene TRBV5-1, with 9 nucleotides matching TRBD1. The CDR3 runs 15 residues. Germline V gives CDR1 SGHRS, CDR2 YFSETQ. Trimming took 3 bases from V and 1 from J; bases not matched to a gene: 5. As DNA, the CDR3 is TGCGCCAGCAGCTGGGGGGACAGGGCGTCCTACGAGCAGTACGTC. Its translation is CASSWGDRASYEQYV.

This chain links TRBV29-1 with TRBJ1-1, with D possibly TRBD1 on 6 matching bases. The V gene's germline CDR1 is SQVTM and CDR2 ANQGSEA. Trimming took 6 bases from V and 3 from J, leaving 14 bases between them. This CDR3 has 13 amino acids. This CDR3 is CSVHRDTYTEAFF. CDR3 DNA: TGCAGCGTCCACCGGGACACATACACTGAAGCTTTCTTT.

The gene calls are TRBV11-2 and TRBJ2-3, with 8 bases identical to TRBD2. This CDR3 contains 17 residues. CDR1 and CDR2 from the germline V gene are SGHAT and FQNNGV. With 3 bases clipped from V and 11 bases from J, the junction kept 19 bases outside the gene matches. The CDR3 loop reads CASSFLQAGVPPREQYF. CDR3 bases: TGTGCCAGCAGCTTTCTCCAAGCGGGAGTTCCCCCCAGGGAGCAGTATTTT.

The V and J genes are TRBV9 and TRBJ2-3; no clear D gene. CDR1 is SGDLS and CDR2 is YYNGEE in the germline V gene. The CDR3 is 12 residues long. V shed 3 bases and J shed 5 bases, with 7 bases lying between them. CDR3 sequence: CASSGAGDTQYF. CDR3 DNA: TGTGCCAGCAGCGGAGCTGGAGATACGCAGTATTTT.

The chain has TRBV12-5 and TRBJ2-5; no firm D call. The CDR3 loop spans 12 amino acids. Trimming removed 0 bases at V and 5 bases at J, with 4 bases between. Germline assignment: CDR1 LGHNT and CDR2 FRNRAP. CDR3 loop: CASGLVWETQYF. The CDR3 DNA reads as TGTGCTAGTGGTTTGGTATGGGAGACCCAGTACTTC.

This clone was seen a handful of times. The chain employs TRBV20-1 and TRBJ2-3; either TRBD1 or TRBD2 may fit D (5 bases each). Germline lookup yields CDR1 DFQATT and CDR2 SNEGSKA (reference sequence). This CDR3 has 11 residues. Trimming removed 5 bases from V and 8 bases from J, with 11 bases in between. The CDR3 is CSAGTPGTQYF. The CDR3 coding sequence is TGCAGTGCTGGGACCCCGGGTACGCAGTATTTT.

This chain links TRBV28 with TRBJ1-2; D call uncertain. CDR1 is MDHEN, CDR2 SYDVKM, per germline. Trimming cost V 2 bases and J 6 bases, with 16 bases left between them. This CDR3 contains 15 residues. CDR3 DNA sequence: TGTGCCAGCAGTTTAAAGTTAAGGAGTTTAGATGGCTACACCTTC. Protein: CASSLKLRSLDGYTF.

This clone was detected only a few times. The DNA of the CDR3 is TGTGCCAGCAGCCCCCGGGGCCTTACCGCCTACGAGCAGTACTTC. It encodes CASSPRGLTAYEQYF. The chain joins TRBV7-9 to TRBJ2-7, with D possibly called TRBD1 or TRBD2 (5 bases each). Trimming took 5 bases from V and 2 from J, leaving 16 bases between them. The CDR3 runs to 15 residues. The germline gives CDR1 SEHNR, CDR2 FQNEAQ (reference sequence).

The chain combines TRBV15 with TRBJ1-1; D is unclear. The CDR3 contains 12 residues. From germline, CDR1 is LNHNV and CDR2 YYDKDF (reference sequence). The V gene lost 6 bases and the J gene lost 11 bases, with 16 bases spanning the gap. CDR3 residues: CATSPLRGSAFF. The CDR3 DNA reads as TGTGCCACCAGTCCGCTCCGCGGCAGCGCTTTCTTT.

In this sample, this clone turned up a few times. The chain links TRBV29-1 to TRBJ2-5, with 8 bases identical to TRBD1. This CDR3 contains 13 residues. The V and J ends lost 7 bases and 2 bases, in that order; junction bases with no gene match: 6. Per germline, CDR1 SQVTM and CDR2 ANQGSEA. The CDR3 spells CSASGTGQETQYF. In DNA, the CDR3 is TGCAGCGCCTCGGGGACAGGACAAGAGACCCAGTACTTC.

This clone was counted between two and nine times. CDR3 nucleotides: TGTGCCAGCAGCTTGGGACAGGGGTGGTACAATGAGCAGTTCTTC. Its protein product is CASSLGQGWYNEQFF. V usage is TRBV7-9 and J usage is TRBJ2-1, with 10 bases fitting TRBD1. Germline-derived CDR1 and CDR2 are SEHNR and FQNEAQ (reference sequence). The CDR3 spans 15 residues. Unmatched junction bases numbered 3, after V lost 3 bases and J lost 4 bases.

Only a few counts were recorded for this clone. V is TRBV9 and J is TRBJ2-2; possibly TRBD1 or TRBD2 for D (5 bases each). V shed 1 base and J shed 0 bases, with 10 bases lying between them. The CDR3 is 16 residues long. From germline, CDR1 is SGDLS and CDR2 YYNGEE. As DNA, the CDR3 is TGTGCCAGCAGCGTAAGTCGGGGACCGAACACCGGGGAGCTGTTTTTT. Its translation is CASSVSRGPNTGELFF.

The chain couples TRBV28 to TRBJ1-1, with 9 positions matching TRBD1. Germline trimming cut 6 bases from V and 6 bases from J; bases unmatched to any gene: 14. The CDR3 is 16 amino acids. From germline, CDR1 is MDHEN and CDR2 SYDVKM. The CDR3 sequence is CASRRGQGKPRAEAFF. CDR3 bases: TGTGCCAGCAGAAGAGGACAGGGGAAACCTCGCGCTGAAGCTTTCTTT.

V usage is TRBV5-1 and J usage is TRBJ2-1; 8 bases fit TRBD2. The length of the CDR3 is 16 residues. Losses at the gene ends were 1 base for V and 2 bases for J; bases not matched to a gene: 5. Germline CDR1 SGHRS, CDR2 YFSETQ. The CDR3 here is CASSLTSGAPYNEQFF. In DNA, the CDR3 is TGCGCCAGCAGCTTGACTAGCGGAGCCCCCTACAATGAGCAGTTCTTC.

This chain uses TRBV9 with TRBJ1-4; 9 nucleotides match TRBD1. The CDR3 runs 15 residues. Trimming took 4 bases from V and 5 from J; bases not matched to a gene: 6. Looked up from germline, CDR1 is SGDLS and CDR2 is YYNGEE. Written as DNA, the CDR3 is TGTGCCAGCAGCTTTGGACAGGGGAAAAATGAAAAACTGTTTTTT. Protein sequence: CASSFGQGKNEKLFF.

The chain uses TRBV20-1 and TRBJ2-7; D gene unclear. CDR1 is DFQATT, CDR2 SNEGSKA, per germline (reference sequence). The CDR3 consists of 11 residues. Between the trimmed V and J ends, which lost 4 bases and 3 bases, there was a span of 7 bases. The CDR3 coding sequence is TGCAGTGCTAACAGAAACTACGAGCAGTACTTC. This translates into CSANRNYEQYF.

This clone came up a few times. V gene TRBV10-3 combines with J gene TRBJ2-3; TRBD1 aligns across 10 bases. CDR3 length equals 15 residues. V gave up 3 bases and J gave up 1 base; unmatched junction bases: 1. Germline V gene data show CDR1 as ENHRY and CDR2 as SYGVKD. The CDR3 protein is CAISDGQGGTDTQYF. The DNA of the CDR3 is TGTGCCATCAGTGATGGACAGGGGGGCACAGATACGCAGTATTTT.

The V call is TRBV5-6, the J call TRBJ2-7, with D perhaps given as TRBD1 or TRBD2 (5 bases each). CDR3 size: 13 residues. Germline V gives CDR1 SGHDT, CDR2 YYEEEE. V was clipped by 9 bases and J by 5 bases, with 18 bases between them. In nucleotides, the CDR3 is TGTGCCACCTGTCGGAGGCAGGGCAACGAGCAGTACGTC. Translating it yields CATCRRQGNEQYV.